The rows below give T cell receptor beta chains drawn from one sample of a study of early T cells in non-severe SARS-CoV-2 infection. Via MiXCR, TCRdb re-called the 5' RACE reads, giving one row per CDR3 protein. In the table there are fewer than 100,000 distinct CDR3 sequences, 11% of which are singletons. Input material: whole blood. Receptors originate from an adult who was a healthcare worker with PCR-confirmed SARS-CoV-2 infection or an uninfected control (not recorded which). The CDR3 runs from the conserved cysteine through the conserved F or W. Each record gives: clone size, D gene, V gene, J gene, CDR3 protein, CDR3 DNA. A D gene is named only where the DNA matches it firmly. A row's size may be missing; if present it is once, few, many or a size class.

>NA|NA|TRBV5-4|TRBJ1-1
CATSGEPWNTEAFF
TGTGCCACCTCCGGGGAACCCTGGAACACTGAAGCTTTCTTT
>NA|NA|TRBV7-2|TRBJ2-2
CASSFTVPGNTGELFF
TGTGCCAGCAGCTTTACCGTTCCAGGGAACACCGGGGAGCTGTTTTTT
>NA|NA|TRBV20-1|TRBJ2-7
CSAWRAYEQYF
TGCAGTGCTTGGCGAGCGTACGAGCAGTACTTC
>NA|NA|TRBV6-2/TRBV6-3|TRBJ1-2
CASLDGSWGGYTF
TGTGCCAGCCTGGACGGATCCTGGGGTGGCTACACCTTC
>NA|NA|TRBV20-1|TRBJ1-1
CSAVEENTEAFF
TGCAGTGCCGTAGAGGAGAACACTGAAGCTTTCTTT
>few|NA|TRBV9|TRBJ1-4
CASSVAGSGYEKLFF
TGTGCCAGCAGCGTAGCCGGATCCGGTTATGAAAAACTGTTTTTT
>few|NA|TRBV5-6|TRBJ2-1
CASSPWIGTEQFF
TGTGCCAGCAGCCCGTGGATCGGGACCGAGCAGTTCTTC
>many|NA|TRBV11-2|TRBJ1-1
CASSHYLTGNTEAFF
TGTGCCAGCAGCCATTACCTGACAGGAAACACTGAAGCTTTCTTT
>few|NA|TRBV5-6|TRBJ2-5
CASSLAGPGTQYF
TGTGCCAGCAGCTTGGCGGGGCCGGGGACCCAGTACTTC
>NA|NA|TRBV29-1|TRBJ1-1
CSVEGGTEAFF
TGCAGCGTTGAAGGGGGCACTGAAGCTTTCTTT
>few|NA|TRBV4-1|TRBJ2-7
CASSQDPSSWEQYF
TGCGCCAGCAGCCAAGACCCCAGCAGCTGGGAGCAGTACTTC
>many|TRBD2|TRBV18|TRBJ2-7
CASSPGLAGTTYEQYF
TGTGCCAGCTCACCGGGACTAGCGGGGACCACCTACGAGCAGTACTTC
>NA|NA|TRBV10-3|TRBJ2-6
CATRTDSGANVLTF
TGTGCGACAAGAACGGATTCTGGGGCCAACGTCCTGACTTTC
>NA|NA|TRBV20-1|TRBJ1-6
CSASLYSSYNSPLHF
TGCAGTGCTTCACTGTACAGCTCCTATAATTCACCCCTCCACTTT
>NA|NA|TRBV25-1|TRBJ2-3
CVSSAHVYTQYF
TGTGTCAGCAGTGCCCACGTATATACGCAGTATTTT
>many|NA|TRBV20-1|TRBJ1-2
CSARDHRYGYTF
TGCAGTGCTAGAGATCATCGCTATGGCTACACCTTC
>few|TRBD1|TRBV2|TRBJ2-3
CASSPRQYGTGGAGTQYF
TGTGCCAGCTCCCCACGCCAGTACGGGACAGGGGGCGCGGGTACGCAGTATTTT
>many|NA|TRBV11-2|TRBJ2-3
CASSLWRTDTQYF
TGTGCCAGCAGCTTATGGCGCACAGATACGCAGTATTTT
>many|NA|TRBV10-1|TRBJ2-7
CASYILGPTHSYEQYF
TGCGCCAGCTATATTCTCGGGCCTACGCACTCCTACGAGCAGTACTTC
>many|TRBD2|TRBV11-3|TRBJ2-4
CASSAGLAGGAGDIQYF
TGTGCCAGCAGCGCTGGACTAGCGGGGGGCGCAGGGGACATTCAGTACTTC
>NA|NA|TRBV5-6|TRBJ1-6
CVSSLRGIDNSPLHF
TGTGTCAGCAGCTTGAGGGGGATAGATAATTCACCCCTCCACTTT
>many|NA|TRBV24-1|TRBJ2-1
CATSRAGTDEQFF
TGTGCCACCAGTCGAGCGGGGACAGATGAGCAGTTCTTC
>many|TRBD1|TRBV5-1|TRBJ1-5
CASSQGAGNQPQHF
TGCGCCAGCAGCCAGGGGGCTGGCAATCAGCCCCAGCATTTT
>NA|NA|TRBV10-3|TRBJ1-2
CAIRPWGVNYGYTF
TGTGCCATCAGACCCTGGGGGGTAAACTATGGCTACACCTTC
>few|NA|TRBV6-6|TRBJ2-1
CASSYPGVNEQFF
TGTGCCAGCAGTTACCCGGGGGTCAATGAGCAGTTCTTC
>NA|NA|TRBV20-1|TRBJ1-5
CSARDGGGHSNQPQHF
TGCAGTGCTAGAGATGGAGGGGGGCACAGCAATCAGCCCCAGCATTTT
>many|TRBD1|TRBV4-1|TRBJ2-1
CASSLGQGNEQFF
TGCGCCAGCAGCCTGGGACAGGGCAATGAGCAGTTCTTC
>many|TRBD1|TRBV19|TRBJ1-5
CASTASGGGQPQHF
TGTGCCAGTACCGCTTCAGGGGGCGGTCAGCCCCAGCATTTT
>many|NA|TRBV18|TRBJ2-4
CASSPPGPIRIQYF
TGTGCCAGCTCACCTCCGGGACCTATCCGGATTCAGTACTTC
>few|NA|TRBV19|TRBJ2-3
CASSIVDADTQYF
TGTGCCAGTAGTATAGTGGACGCAGATACGCAGTATTTT
>many|NA|TRBV7-2|TRBJ2-3
CASSVSGWGTDTQYF
TGTGCCAGCAGCGTTTCAGGGTGGGGCACAGATACGCAGTATTTT
>NA|NA|TRBV3-1|TRBJ1-4
CASTLQGNEKLFF
TGTGCCAGCACCCTGCAGGGGAATGAAAAACTGTTTTTT
>NA|NA|TRBV13|TRBJ2-2
CASSTVGNTGELFF
TGTGCCAGCAGCACCGTTGGGAACACCGGGGAGCTGTTTTTT
>few|NA|TRBV5-7|TRBJ1-2
CASSLAGYGYTF
TGTGCCAGCAGCTTGGCCGGGTACGGCTACACCTTC
>many|TRBD1|TRBV5-1|TRBJ2-2
CASSSLGQSNTGELFF
TGCGCCAGCAGCTCCTTGGGACAGTCGAACACCGGGGAGCTGTTTTTT
>few|NA|TRBV10-3|TRBJ2-7
CAISESDKLYEQYF
TGTGCCATCAGTGAGTCGGACAAGCTCTACGAGCAGTACTTC
>NA|TRBD2|TRBV7-9|TRBJ2-1
CASSPLSGGGQFF
TGTGCCAGCAGCCCACTAAGCGGGGGTGGGCAGTTCTTC
>few|TRBD1|TRBV5-5|TRBJ1-1
CASSLARTGGSYTEAFF
TGTGCCAGCAGCTTGGCGAGGACAGGGGGGTCGTACACTGAAGCTTTCTTT
>NA|NA|TRBV7-8|TRBJ2-3
CASSFRRPGDTQYF
TGTGCCAGCAGCTTTCGGCGGCCAGGGGATACGCAGTATTTT
>NA|TRBD1|TRBV12-3/TRBV12-4|TRBJ2-2
CASSLTGGVTGELFF
TGTGCCAGCAGTTTAACAGGGGGCGTCACCGGGGAGCTGTTTTTT
>few|TRBD1|TRBV5-1|TRBJ1-1
CASSRRPGGTEAFF
TGCGCCAGCAGCCGACGACCAGGGGGCACTGAAGCTTTCTTT
>many|TRBD2|TRBV7-6|TRBJ2-3
CASSSGTSGATSTDTQYF
TGTGCCAGCAGCTCCGGGACTAGCGGGGCCACTAGCACAGATACGCAGTATTTT
>NA|NA|TRBV5-1|TRBJ2-7
CASSFSNSEQYF
TGCGCCAGCAGCTTCAGCAACTCCGAGCAGTACTTC
>few|NA|TRBV7-6|TRBJ1-2
CASSPLTSNYGYTF
TGTGCCAGCAGCCCGTTGACCTCTAACTATGGCTACACCTTC
>NA|NA|TRBV25-1|TRBJ2-5
CASSNIGGGFGETQYF
TGTGCCAGCAGTAACATTGGTGGGGGGTTTGGAGAGACCCAGTACTTC
>few|NA|TRBV28|TRBJ2-5
CASLGTEGVETQYF
TGTGCCAGCCTGGGGACGGAGGGGGTAGAGACCCAGTACTTC
>NA|NA|TRBV7-2|TRBJ1-4
CASSTLLSGEKLFF
TGTGCCAGCAGCACATTGCTGTCAGGAGAAAAACTGTTTTTT
>many|NA|TRBV2|TRBJ2-6
CASRAGSGANVLTF
TGTGCCAGCAGGGCAGGCTCTGGGGCCAACGTCCTGACTTTC
>few|TRBD2|TRBV28|TRBJ2-2
CASSLPLAGGGELFF
TGTGCCAGCAGTTTACCCCTAGCGGGGGGCGGGGAGCTGTTTTTT
>many|TRBD1|TRBV27|TRBJ1-5
CASSSNRGRQPQHF
TGTGCCAGCAGTTCAAACAGGGGTAGGCAGCCCCAGCATTTT
>few|TRBD1|TRBV2|TRBJ1-1
CASSDDRAVAFF
TGTGCCAGCAGTGACGACAGGGCTGTAGCTTTCTTT
>few|TRBD1|TRBV5-1|TRBJ2-5
CASSLLRGQQETQYF
TGCGCCAGCAGCTTGTTGAGGGGACAGCAAGAGACCCAGTACTTC